Included here is one TCR beta chain sequence, with context. Its antigen is undetermined. This table comes from immunoSEQ multiplex PCR, and its TCRdb copy is limited to in-frame clones, with some not included. Of approximately 88,000 clones in the sample, roughly 93% were seen once. These data belong to a study of T cells in localized non-small cell lung cancer. Overall study results and limits: Sequencing was limited to one tumor region, leaving the possibility of heterogeneity open. It was uninvolved adjacent lung that showed the highest T cell clonality, exceeding tumor. Higher adjacent-lung clonality was associated with shorter survival. Adjacent lung was found to contain a median approximately 50 of the top 100 tumor clones.

The receptor was derived from a woman aged 40 to 75 with stage II squamous cell lung carcinoma. The material sequenced was PBMCs, taken before any cancer treatment.

CDR3 residues: CASSQDQTETQYF. The CDR3, as DNA: TGTGCCAGCAGCCAAGATCAAACGGAGACCCAGTACTTC. The chain recombines TRBV4-2 with TRBJ2-5; D uncertain. Trimming stripped 0 bases from V and 5 bases from J, with 7 bases between. This CDR3 has 13 amino acids. The germline gives CDR1 LGHNA, CDR2 YNFKEQ.